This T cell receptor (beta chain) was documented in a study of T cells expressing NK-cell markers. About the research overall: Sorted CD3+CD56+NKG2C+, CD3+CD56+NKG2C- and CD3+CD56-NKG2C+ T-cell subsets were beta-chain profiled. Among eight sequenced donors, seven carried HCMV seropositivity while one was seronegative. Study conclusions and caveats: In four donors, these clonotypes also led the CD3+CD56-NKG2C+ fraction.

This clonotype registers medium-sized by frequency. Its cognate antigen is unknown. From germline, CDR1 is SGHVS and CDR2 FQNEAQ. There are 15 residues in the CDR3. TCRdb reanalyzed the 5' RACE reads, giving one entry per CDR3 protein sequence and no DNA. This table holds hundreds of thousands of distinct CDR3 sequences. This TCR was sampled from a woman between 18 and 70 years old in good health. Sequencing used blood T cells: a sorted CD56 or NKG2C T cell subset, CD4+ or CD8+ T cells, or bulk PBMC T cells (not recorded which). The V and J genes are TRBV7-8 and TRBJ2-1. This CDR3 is CASSLAGLLLDEQFF.